This TCR beta chain emerged from a study of Graves' ophthalmopathy and Graves' hyperthyroidism. Study-level findings and limits: The authors also found most expanded thyroid clonotypes above 0.001 frequency in blood.

Being free of ophthalmopathy for 18 months of follow-up defined stable hyperthyroidism. Serum thyroxine and TRAb, along with clinical symptoms, thyroid ultrasound and orbital computed tomography, were what diagnosis relied on. V lost 0 bases, J lost 7 bases, and 6 bases lay in between. This CDR3 is built from 13 residues. Germline CDR1 reads LGHNA; CDR2 reads YSLEER. This clonotype has at least ten counts. Its antigen remains unknown. The authors amplified TCR beta CDR3 regions, and they did so from RNA transcripts for repertoire sequencing. The library came from an HTBI-primed first-round RT-PCR and a second-round multiplex PCR. TCRdb called the multiplex PCR reads again in MiXCR, with one record for every CDR3 protein. The sample gives 23,000 or so distinct CDR3 sequences, 48% of which show up once; under 8.5% is in the top ten.

This clonotype originated in an adult woman with stable Graves' hyperthyroidism. Material: peripheral blood. The gene calls are TRBV4-3 and TRBJ2-2; D gene ambiguous. As DNA, the CDR3 is TGCGCCAGCAGCCAAGATTGGTACGGGGAGCTGTTTTTT. This sequence encodes CASSQDWYGELFF.